The 23 T cell receptor beta chains reported below all come from one sample, sequenced in a study of CD8+ T cells in alopecia areata. Treatment of the sample: oral pan-JAK inhibitor, 5-10 mg twice daily. Extraction of RNA preceded its reverse transcription into cDNA, which served as the sequencing template. Sequencing used immunoSEQ multiplex PCR; TCRdb keeps in-frame clones, though not all of them. Of fewer than 350,000 clones listed, roughly 60% are singletons. This specimen was CD4+ T cells sorted from blood, taken at week 24, from a patient treated with tofacitinib. These receptors were obtained from a human donor with alopecia areata.

The chain combines TRBV28 with TRBJ2-5, with 12 bases lining up with TRBD2. The CDR3 has 18 residues. Trimming took 5 bases from V and 5 from J; bases not matched to a gene: 15. Looked up from germline, CDR1 is MDHEN and CDR2 is SYDVKM. CDR3 in DNA: TGTGCCAGCAGTCCAACGCGACTAGCGGGGGATTTTACGGAGACCCAGTACTTC. Its translation is CASSPTRLAGDFTETQYF. The full variable domain, completed using reference TRBV28 and TRBJ2-5, is DVKVTQSSRYLVKRTGEKVFLECVQDMDHENMFWYRQDPGLGLRLIYFSYDVKMKEKGDIPEGYSVSREKKERFSLILESASTNQTSMYLCASSPTRLAGDFTETQYFGPGTRLLVL.

This clone is a singleton in its sample. The chain joins TRBV15 to TRBJ2-7; D possibly matches TRBD1 or TRBD2 (5 bases each). The CDR3 has 16 amino acids. From germline, CDR1 is LNHNV and CDR2 YYDKDF (reference sequence). Trimming removed 5 bases from V and 0 bases from J, with 17 bases in between. CDR3 in amino acids: CATSPGGTASSYEQYF. The CDR3 nucleotides read TGTGCCACCAGCCCGGGTGGGACCGCAAGCTCCTACGAGCAGTACTTC.

In this sample, this clone turned up a few times. The CDR3 does not close with the conserved phenylalanine or tryptophan, likely indicating a read error. It is unclear where the CDR3 begins or ends on the DNA, so no DNA is shown, and the CDR3 is as TCRdb lists it. J is TRBJ2-7 and V is TRBV28; the table gives TRBD1 as D, unverified against the DNA. Germline assignment: CDR1 MDHEN and CDR2 SYDVKM. A total of 13 residues make up the CDR3, ends included. CDR3 sequence: CASSRTGRTSTNL.

The V gene is TRBV30, the J gene TRBJ2-1; D call uncertain. V dropped 2 bases and J dropped 9 bases, with 11 bases sitting between them. CDR3 length: 12 residues. Germline assignment: CDR1 GTSNPN and CDR2 SVGIG (reference sequence). The CDR3 here is CAWSRPPVEQFF. In DNA form, the CDR3 reads TGTGCCTGGAGTCGACCCCCGGTTGAGCAGTTCTTC.

This clone was seen a handful of times. This CDR3 is CASSPHLGQGSKQTQYF. The CDR3 DNA reads as TGTGCCAGCAGTCCACACCTAGGCCAGGGTTCGAAGCAGACCCAGTACTTC. The V call is TRBV27, the J call TRBJ2-5; a possible D gene is TRBD1 (5 bases). The CDR3 length is 17 residues. The germline V and J ends were trimmed by 5 bases and 6 bases, with 25 bases remaining between them. CDR1 and CDR2 from the germline V gene are MNHEY and SMNVEV (reference sequence).

In its sample, this clone was seen a few times. The CDR3 spells CASSFPNSPSGELFF. CDR3 bases: TGCGCCAGCAGCTTCCCGAATTCACCGTCCGGGGAGCTGTTTTTT. The gene calls are TRBV5-1 and TRBJ2-2; D is unclear. Trimming left V 2 bases short and J 6 bases short, with 14 bases between. From germline, CDR1 is SGHRS and CDR2 YFSETQ. CDR3 length equals 15 residues. Full variable domain (remainder filled in from reference TRBV5-1 and TRBJ2-2): KAGVTQTPRYLIKTRGQQVTLSCSPISGHRSVSWYQQTPGQGLQFLFEYFSETQRNKGNFPGRFSGRQFSNSRSEMNVSTLELGDSALYLCASSFPNSPSGELFFGEGSRLTVL.

The CDR3, as DNA: TGCGCCAGCAGTCAATGGGGGCGAAGGGGCTCTAGGGGAGATCAGCCCCAGCATTTT. It yields the protein CASSQWGRRGSRGDQPQHF. V is TRBV23-1 and J is TRBJ1-5, with D tentatively TRBD1 (6 bases). TRBV23-1 is placed among ORFs of uncertain function. The CDR3 length is 19 residues. Between the trimmed V and J ends, which lost 1 base and 5 bases, there was a span of 24 bases.

The chain carries TRBV28 and TRBJ2-6; D gene ambiguous. V lost 6 bases to trimming and J lost 1 base, with 4 bases between them. This CDR3 region has 13 residues. CDR1 and CDR2 (germline): MDHEN, SYDVKM. CDR3 sequence: CASRRSGANVLTF. The DNA of the CDR3 is TGTGCCAGCAGGCGGTCTGGGGCCAACGTCCTGACTTTC.

J is TRBJ2-1 and V is TRBV7-2, with D perhaps TRBD2 (7 bases). V was shortened by 3 bases and J by 2 bases, with 11 bases between the two germline ends. Germline V lookup: CDR1 SGHTA, CDR2 FQGNSA. This CDR3 region has 15 residues. The chain's CDR3 is CASSFRGGTYNEQFF. The CDR3 DNA reads TGTGCCAGCAGCTTTAGGGGGGGGACCTACAATGAGCAGTTCTTC.

J is TRBJ1-5 and V is TRBV2; D is unresolved. V was trimmed by 5 bases and J by 1 base, leaving 12 bases between them. This CDR3 comprises 15 residues. Germline V lookup: CDR1 SNHLY, CDR2 FYNNEI. For the CDR3, the DNA is TGTGCCAGCAGTTACTCACAGAGAAGCAATCAGCCCCAGCATTTT. It encodes CASSYSQRSNQPQHF. The full variable domain, rest sourced from reference TRBV2 and TRBJ1-5, is EPEVTQTPSHQVTQMGQEVILRCVPISNHLYFYWYRQILGQKVEFLVSFYNNEISEKSEIFDDQFSVERPDGSNFTLKIRSTKLEDSAMYFCASSYSQRSNQPQHFGDGTRLSIL.

The rearrangement uses TRBV9 and TRBJ2-5, with D hard to call. The CDR3 has 17 residues. Trimming removed 4 bases from V and 6 bases from J, with 25 bases in between. In germline, CDR1 is SGDLS, CDR2 YYNGEE. The CDR3 DNA is TGTGCCAGCAGCCCTCAAAGAGAGAGGTGGAGTCAGCAGACCCAGTACTTC. Translated: CASSPQRERWSQQTQYF.

The count of this clone is one. The rearrangement links TRBV30 to TRBJ1-2, with D tentatively TRBD1 (6 bases). The V end was cut by 2 bases, the J end by 1 base, with 17 bases between. Germline V gene data show CDR1 as GTSNPN and CDR2 as SVGIG (reference sequence). This CDR3 spans 16 amino acids. CDR3 in DNA: TGTGCCTGGAGTCCCAAAGACAGGAGAGATAACTATGGCTACACCTTC. Translating it yields CAWSPKDRRDNYGYTF.

The genes are TRBV18 and TRBJ2-5; tentatively, D is TRBD2 (5 bases). Germline V gives CDR1 KGHSH, CDR2 LQKENI. Trimming took 2 bases from V and 2 from J, leaving 12 bases between them. The CDR3 is 15 amino acids. CDR3 protein: CASSPGGAPQETQYF. CDR3 DNA sequence: TGTGCCAGCTCACCAGGAGGTGCTCCTCAAGAGACCCAGTACTTC.

J is TRBJ2-5 and V is TRBV28, with 12 bases identical to TRBD2. The germline gives CDR1 MDHEN, CDR2 SYDVKM. V lost 4 bases and J lost 5; bases outside the gene matches: 11. CDR3 length: 17 amino acids. CDR3 nucleotide sequence: TGTGCCAGCAGTTCTGGACTAGCGGGGCACATCCGGGAGACCCAGTACTTC. Protein sequence: CASSSGLAGHIRETQYF.

This clone showed up just a few times. This chain uses TRBV10-3 with TRBJ2-4; TRBD2 is a possible D gene (5 bases). The ends were cut back, 3 bases at V and 8 bases at J, with 8 bases in the middle. This CDR3 has 12 amino acids. CDR1 and CDR2 (germline): ENHRY, SYGVKD. The CDR3 protein is CAISDGVDIQYF. DNA for the CDR3: TGTGCCATCAGTGACGGGGTTGACATTCAGTACTTC.

The V call is TRBV19, the J call TRBJ2-1; D not certain. This CDR3 spans 15 amino acids. The germline V and J ends were trimmed by 0 bases and 0 bases, with 6 bases remaining between them. Germline lookup yields CDR1 LNHDA and CDR2 SQIVND (reference sequence). CDR3 DNA sequence: TGTGCCAGTAGTATAGAGGGCCTCTCCTACAATGAGCAGTTCTTC. Protein product: CASSIEGLSYNEQFF.

Remarks on this clone: Other DNA sequences of this sample code for an identical CDR3. The chain employs TRBV7-2 and TRBJ2-5; D gene ambiguous. V lost 1 base and J lost 4, with 1 base in between. Germline values: CDR1 SGHTA, CDR2 FQGNSA. The CDR3 totals 11 residues. The CDR3 spells CASSLVETQYF. The DNA for the CDR3 is TGTGCCAGCAGCTTAGTAGAGACCCAGTACTTC.

This chain's CDR3 is CASSEAGQGRGYTF. CDR3 DNA: TGTGCCAGCAGTGAGGCCGGACAGGGAAGGGGCTACACCTTC. The chain combines TRBV25-1 with TRBJ1-2; 8 bases are a match to TRBD1. The CDR3 consists of 14 residues. Germline V gives CDR1 MGHDK, CDR2 SYGVNS. V lost 3 bases to trimming and J lost 8 bases; unmatched junction nucleotides: 8.

This rearrangement joins TRBV29-1 to TRBJ1-5, with 12 positions matching TRBD1. The CDR3 sequence is 16 residues long. The J segment lost 2 bases and the V segment lost 4 bases, leaving 6 bases of the junction unmatched. Germline assignment: CDR1 SQVTM and CDR2 ANQGSEA. The CDR3 bases are TGCAGCGTTGGAGGGACAGGGGGCGCGGGCAATCAGCCCCAGCATTTT. It is translated as CSVGGTGGAGNQPQHF. The full variable domain, its missing parts supplied by reference TRBV29-1 and TRBJ1-5, is SAVISQKPSRDICQRGTSLTIQCQVDSQVTMMFWYRQQPGQSLTLIATANQGSEATYESGFVIDKFPISRPNLTFSTLTVSNMSPEDSSIYLCSVGGTGGAGNQPQHFGDGTRLSIL.

This clone was seen only a few times. J is TRBJ2-5 and V is TRBV5-5, with TRBD1 as a possible D gene (6 bases). The CDR3 extends over 14 amino acids. Trimming removed 3 bases from V and 1 base from J, with 10 bases in between. The germline V gene has CDR1 SGHKS and CDR2 YYEKEE (reference sequence). This chain's CDR3 is CASSWGQSQETQYF. CDR3 DNA sequence: TGTGCCAGCAGCTGGGGACAATCCCAAGAGACCCAGTACTTC.

This chain links TRBV4-1 with TRBJ2-5; D is unresolved. V was pared by 1 base and J by 5 bases, with 8 bases between. Germline CDR1 reads MGHRA; CDR2 reads YSYEKL. The CDR3 consists of 13 residues. CDR3 DNA sequence: TGCGCCAGCAGCCAAGGTCGGAGTGAGACCCAGTACTTC. Translated, it gives CASSQGRSETQYF.

This clone was seen more than once but under ten times. V gene TRBV6-6 combines with J gene TRBJ2-3, with 7 bases aligning to TRBD2. The ends lost 7 bases at V and 8 bases at J; junction bases unmatched: 9. This CDR3 region has 13 residues. CDR1 is MNHNY, CDR2 SVGAGI, per germline (reference sequence). The CDR3 DNA sequence: TGTGCCAGCACCCCAACTAGCGTGGGTACGCAGTATTTT. It is translated as CASTPTSVGTQYF.

The J gene is TRBJ2-2, the V gene TRBV29-1, with 7 positions matching TRBD1. This CDR3 contains 15 residues. Germline loops: CDR1 SQVTM, CDR2 ANQGSEA. The junction had 5 bases not matched to a gene; V was cut back by 3 bases and J by 1 base. The CDR3: CSVDTRTGNTGELFF. CDR3 nucleotides: TGCAGCGTTGATACCAGGACAGGGAACACCGGGGAGCTGTTTTTT.